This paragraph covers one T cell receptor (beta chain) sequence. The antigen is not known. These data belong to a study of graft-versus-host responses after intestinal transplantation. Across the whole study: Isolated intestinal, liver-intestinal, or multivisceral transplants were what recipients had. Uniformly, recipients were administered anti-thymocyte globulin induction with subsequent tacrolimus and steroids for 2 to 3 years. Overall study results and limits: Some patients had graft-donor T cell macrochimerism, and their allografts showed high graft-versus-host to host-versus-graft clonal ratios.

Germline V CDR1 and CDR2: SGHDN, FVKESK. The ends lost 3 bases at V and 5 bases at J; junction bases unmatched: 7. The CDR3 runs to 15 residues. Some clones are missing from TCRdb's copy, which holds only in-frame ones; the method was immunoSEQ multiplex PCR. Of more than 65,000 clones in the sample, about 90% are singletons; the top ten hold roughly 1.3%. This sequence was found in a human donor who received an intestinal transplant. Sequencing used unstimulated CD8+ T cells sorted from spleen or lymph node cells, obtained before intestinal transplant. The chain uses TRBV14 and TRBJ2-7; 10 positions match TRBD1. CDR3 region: CASSHLDRGPHEQYF. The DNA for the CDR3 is TGTGCCAGCAGCCACCTCGACAGGGGGCCACACGAGCAGTACTTC.